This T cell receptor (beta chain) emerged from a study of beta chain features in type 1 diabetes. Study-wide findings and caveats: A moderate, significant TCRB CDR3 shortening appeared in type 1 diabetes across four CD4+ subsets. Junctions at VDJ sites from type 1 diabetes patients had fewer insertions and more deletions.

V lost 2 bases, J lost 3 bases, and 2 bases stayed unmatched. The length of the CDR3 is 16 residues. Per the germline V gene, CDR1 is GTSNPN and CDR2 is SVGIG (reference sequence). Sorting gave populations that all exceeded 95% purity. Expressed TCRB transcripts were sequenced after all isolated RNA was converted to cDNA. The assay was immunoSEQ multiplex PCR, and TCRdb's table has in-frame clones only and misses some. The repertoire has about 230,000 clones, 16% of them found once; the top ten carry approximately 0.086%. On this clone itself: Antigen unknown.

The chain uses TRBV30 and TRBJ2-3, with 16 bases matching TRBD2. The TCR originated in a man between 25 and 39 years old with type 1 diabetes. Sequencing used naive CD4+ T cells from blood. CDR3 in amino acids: CAWSKGLAGGTDTQYF. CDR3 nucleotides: TGTGCCTGGAGTAAGGGACTAGCGGGAGGGACAGATACGCAGTATTTT.